The 22 T cell receptor beta chains below all came from one sample that was sequenced in a study of blood T cell repertoires in COVID-19 (dated by TCRdb to about 2020). Library construction relied on the immunoSEQ multiplex PCR assay. In TCRdb, the immuneACCESS table is reduced to in-frame sequences with V and J assigned. These tables do not hold every clone; where another copy was compared, an unresolved V gene accounts for under half, and the others remain unexplained. The sample table lists a few hundred thousand clones, approximately 91% of them with a count of one. The top ten clones comprise roughly 0.86% of the sample. The sample was PBMCs or T cells enriched from blood (not recorded which). These receptors were collected from a woman aged 40 to 49 who had been exposed to COVID-19.

This clone came up once. The chain joins TRBV2 to TRBJ2-3; the match to TRBD1 covers 8 bases. The CDR3 loop spans 15 amino acids. Germline CDR1 is SNHLY and CDR2 is FYNNEI. After removal of 5 bases from V and 2 bases from J, the junction contained 6 bases not matched to a gene. The CDR3 sequence is CASSYGQGFTDTQYF. CDR3 bases: TGTGCCAGCAGTTATGGACAGGGTTTCACAGATACGCAGTATTTT.

J is TRBJ2-1 and V is TRBV11-2; TRBD2 agrees at 7 bases. The V segment lost 5 bases and the J segment 8 bases; nucleotides outside the gene matches: 12. The CDR3 sequence is 15 residues long. Germline lookup yields CDR1 SGHAT and CDR2 FQNNGV. The CDR3 coding sequence is TGTGCCAGCAGCCTCTCGGGACTACCGGACTATGAGCAGTTCTTC. It translates to CASSLSGLPDYEQFF. The full variable domain, with the rest looked up from reference TRBV11-2 and TRBJ2-1, is EAGVAQSPRYKIIEKRQSVAFWCNPISGHATLYWYQQILGQGPKLLIQFQNNGVVDDSQLPKDRFSAERLKGVDSTLKIQPAKLEDSAVYLCASSLSGLPDYEQFFGPGTRLTVL.

A word on this clone: This sample includes further DNA sequences coding for the same CDR3. The chain combines TRBV6-5 with TRBJ1-1, with D perhaps TRBD1 (6 bases). The V gene lost 0 bases and the J gene lost 1 base, with 9 bases spanning the gap. This CDR3 is built from 15 residues. Looked up from germline, CDR1 is MNHEY and CDR2 is SVGAGI. CDR3 bases: TGTGCCAGCAGTTACTCGGGGGCGCGGAACACTGAAGCTTTCTTT. It yields the protein CASSYSGARNTEAFF.

The chain is built from TRBV19 and TRBJ2-2, with TRBD2 matching 13 bases. Germline CDR1 LNHDA, CDR2 SQIVND (reference sequence). The length of the CDR3 is 16 residues. V dropped 6 bases and J dropped 4; count of bases not matched to a gene: 5. The CDR3 coding sequence is TGTGCCAGTAGAACTAGCGGGGGGGCCGGCACCGGGGAGCTGTTTTTT. Its protein is CASRTSGGAGTGELFF. The full variable domain, with the rest looked up from reference TRBV19 and TRBJ2-2, is DGGITQSPKYLFRKEGQNVTLSCEQNLNHDAMYWYRQDPGQGLRLIYYSQIVNDFQKGDIAEGYSVSREKKESFPLTVTSAQKNPTAFYLCASRTSGGAGTGELFFGEGSRLTVL.

CDR3 residues: CASSPAGGRSETQYF. The CDR3, as DNA: TGTGCCAGCAGCCCCGCGGGGGGGAGATCCGAGACCCAGTACTTC. The genes are TRBV9 and TRBJ2-5, with 9 bases that match TRBD2. This CDR3 has 15 residues. CDR1 is SGDLS and CDR2 is YYNGEE in the germline V gene. Unmatched junction bases numbered 9, after V lost 4 bases and J lost 5 bases.

This clone has just a few counts. The CDR3 DNA reads TGTGCCAGCTCACTACAAGAGACCCAGTACTTC. Translating it yields CASSLQETQYF. The chain carries TRBV18 and TRBJ2-5; D unclear. Germline V gene lookup returns CDR1 KGHSH and CDR2 LQKENI. V gave up 4 bases and J gave up 2 bases, with 2 bases separating them. This CDR3 spans 11 amino acids.

The chain is built from TRBV30 and TRBJ1-6; D uncertain. CDR3 length equals 14 residues. CDR1 is GTSNPN and CDR2 is SVGIG in the germline V gene (reference sequence). Trimming stripped 2 bases from V and 13 bases from J, with 18 bases between. CDR3 in DNA: TGTGCCTGGAGTTTGGGGAGTTCTAGGCTGCCCCTCCACTTT. Protein sequence: CAWSLGSSRLPLHF.

The chain is built from TRBV24-1 and TRBJ1-1, with 7 bases identical to TRBD1. The germline CDR1 and CDR2 sequences are KGHDR and SFDVKD. The V gene end was trimmed by 7 bases and the J gene end by 3 bases; junction bases not matched to a gene: 7. This CDR3 has 14 residues. The CDR3 DNA sequence: TGTGCCACCAGACACAGGGGAGAGGACACTGAAGCTTTCTTT. This gives the protein CATRHRGEDTEAFF.

J is TRBJ2-2 and V is TRBV5-1, with D hard to call. The CDR3 is 12 amino acids. V lost 5 bases to trimming and J lost 2 bases, with 4 bases between them. Germline CDR1 SGHRS, CDR2 YFSETQ. The CDR3 DNA reads as TGCGCCAGCAGGAGTAACACCGGGGAGCTGTTTTTT. Amino acid sequence: CASRSNTGELFF.

The CDR3 sequence: CASSPPGDYGYTF. The CDR3 DNA reads TGTGCCAGCAGCCCCCCAGGGGACTATGGCTACACCTTC. The chain is built from TRBV9 and TRBJ1-2, with D possibly TRBD1 on 6 matching bases. Trimming pared 4 bases from V and 3 bases from J, leaving 10 bases between. The CDR3 totals 13 residues. Germline V CDR1 and CDR2: SGDLS, YYNGEE.

The chain recombines TRBV10-1 with TRBJ2-7; tentative D call: TRBD1 (5 bases). V shed 0 bases and J shed 0 bases, with 12 bases lying between them. The CDR3 sequence is 16 residues long. CDR1 and CDR2 (germline): WNHNN, SYGVQD (reference sequence). The CDR3 region is CASSESETVSSYEQYF. The CDR3 DNA follows: TGCGCCAGCAGTGAGTCGGAGACAGTGAGCTCCTACGAGCAGTACTTC.

The CDR3 is CASSLSPQVRNTIYF. The CDR3 DNA sequence: TGTGCCAGCAGCTTGAGTCCACAGGTCCGAAACACCATATATTTT. The V and J genes are TRBV5-4 and TRBJ1-3; D perhaps matches TRBD1 (5 bases). V gave up 1 base and J gave up 5 bases, with 13 bases separating them. The germline CDR1 and CDR2 sequences are SGHNT and YYREEE (reference sequence). CDR3 length: 15 amino acids.

This clone occurred once. The chain links TRBV5-1 to TRBJ2-7, with D tentatively TRBD2 (5 bases). The CDR3 has 15 residues. Trimming stripped 4 bases from V and 1 base from J, with 15 bases between. The V gene's germline CDR1 is SGHRS and CDR2 YFSETQ. As DNA, the CDR3 is TGCGCCAGCAGCCAACACCTCGGGGATTCCTACGAGCAGTACTTC. Translated, it gives CASSQHLGDSYEQYF. Full variable domain (remainder filled in from reference TRBV5-1 and TRBJ2-7): KAGVTQTPRYLIKTRGQQVTLSCSPISGHRSVSWYQQTPGQGLQFLFEYFSETQRNKGNFPGRFSGRQFSNSRSEMNVSTLELGDSALYLCASSQHLGDSYEQYFGPGTRLTVT.

V usage is TRBV7-3 and J usage is TRBJ2-5; D gene unclear. CDR1 and CDR2 (germline): SGHTA, FQGTGA. The CDR3 totals 13 residues. Trimming left V 2 bases short and J 0 bases short, with 4 bases between. The CDR3: CASSLYNQETQYF. CDR3 DNA: TGTGCCAGCAGCTTATACAACCAAGAGACCCAGTACTTC.

This clone was seen once. V gene TRBV19 combines with J gene TRBJ2-3; perhaps TRBD2 as D (5 bases). The CDR3 is made up of 16 amino acids. Deletions cut 4 bases from V and 1 base from J, with 15 bases between. Per the germline V gene, CDR1 is LNHDA and CDR2 is SQIVND (reference sequence). The CDR3 nucleotides are TGTGCCAGTAGTACTCCCACGGGGAGAGGCACAGATACGCAGTATTTT. Translated: CASSTPTGRGTDTQYF.

The table lists this clone with a count of one. V gene TRBV5-1 combines with J gene TRBJ1-1, with D possibly being TRBD1 (5 bases). Germline CDR1 is SGHRS and CDR2 is YFSETQ. The CDR3 extends over 16 amino acids. Trimming took off 4 bases at V and 5 bases at J, with 21 bases between the two ends. The chain's CDR3 is CASSDRQLTVGTEAFF. CDR3 coding DNA: TGCGCCAGCAGCGATCGACAGTTAACCGTTGGGACTGAAGCTTTCTTT.

The chain recombines TRBV30 with TRBJ1-1; no definite D call. V was shortened by 8 bases and J by 4 bases, with 11 bases between the two germline ends. This CDR3 has 11 residues. Germline V gene sequence: CDR1 GTSNPN, CDR2 SVGIG (reference sequence). This CDR3 is CALRVGTEAFF. The CDR3 DNA reads as TGTGCCCTGCGGGTCGGCACTGAAGCTTTCTTT.

The rearrangement joins TRBV2 to TRBJ2-5, with TRBD2 matching 7 bases. This CDR3 contains 14 residues. Germline CDR1 is SNHLY and CDR2 is FYNNEI. The J segment lost 2 bases and the V segment lost 3 bases, leaving 3 bases of the junction unmatched. The CDR3 region is CASSEISGQETQYF. The CDR3 DNA sequence: TGTGCCAGCAGTGAGATTAGCGGGCAAGAGACCCAGTACTTC.

The V and J genes are TRBV19 and TRBJ1-4; no reliable D call. Germline CDR1 reads LNHDA; CDR2 reads SQIVND (reference sequence). CDR3 length equals 15 residues. Trimming took 6 bases from V and 8 from J, leaving 19 bases between them. The CDR3 protein is CASSSSPRWREKLFF. DNA for the CDR3: TGTGCCAGTAGCAGCTCACCCCGGTGGAGGGAAAAACTGTTTTTT. The whole variable domain, remainder taken from reference TRBV19 and TRBJ1-4, is DGGITQSPKYLFRKEGQNVTLSCEQNLNHDAMYWYRQDPGQGLRLIYYSQIVNDFQKGDIAEGYSVSREKKESFPLTVTSAQKNPTAFYLCASSSSPRWREKLFFGSGTQLSVL.

This clone was detected once. V usage is TRBV2 and J usage is TRBJ1-2, with TRBD1 matching over 9 bases. The junction had 5 bases not matched to a gene; V was cut back by 5 bases and J by 4 bases. Germline loops: CDR1 SNHLY, CDR2 FYNNEI. The length of the CDR3 is 14 residues. The CDR3 DNA is TGTGCCAGCAGTTCCGGGACAGGGATCTATGGCTACACCTTC. Encoded protein: CASSSGTGIYGYTF.

This rearrangement joins TRBV27 to TRBJ2-7, with D tentatively TRBD2 (5 bases). The CDR3 totals 18 residues. Germline V gene lookup returns CDR1 MNHEY and CDR2 SMNVEV (reference sequence). Between the trimmed V and J ends, which lost 1 base and 0 bases, there was a span of 19 bases. The CDR3 is CASSLYPPTRVGSYEQYF. CDR3 bases: TGTGCCAGCAGTTTATACCCCCCGACGAGGGTGGGCTCCTACGAGCAGTACTTC.

Remarks on this clone: Other DNA sequences from this sample encode an identical CDR3 as well. The rearrangement joins TRBV18 to TRBJ2-5; D unresolved. Between the trimmed V and J ends, which lost 2 bases and 2 bases, there was a span of 6 bases. Looked up from germline, CDR1 is KGHSH and CDR2 is LQKENI. This CDR3 has 13 amino acids. CDR3 DNA sequence: TGTGCCAGCTCACCAGGCCAACAAGAGACCCAGTACTTC. Its protein is CASSPGQQETQYF.